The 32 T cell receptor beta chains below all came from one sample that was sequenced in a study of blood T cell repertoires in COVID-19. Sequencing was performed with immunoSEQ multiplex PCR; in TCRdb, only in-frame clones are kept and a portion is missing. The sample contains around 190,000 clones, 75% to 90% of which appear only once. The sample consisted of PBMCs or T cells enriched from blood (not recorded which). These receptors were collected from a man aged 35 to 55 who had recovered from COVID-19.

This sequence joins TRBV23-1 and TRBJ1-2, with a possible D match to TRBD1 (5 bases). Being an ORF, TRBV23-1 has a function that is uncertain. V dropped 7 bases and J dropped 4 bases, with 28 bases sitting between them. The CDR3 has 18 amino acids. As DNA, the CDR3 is TGCGCCAGCATTCTAGCCCGCATCGGGGGAAAGGTGGCCTATGGCTACACCTTC. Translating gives CASILARIGGKVAYGYTF.

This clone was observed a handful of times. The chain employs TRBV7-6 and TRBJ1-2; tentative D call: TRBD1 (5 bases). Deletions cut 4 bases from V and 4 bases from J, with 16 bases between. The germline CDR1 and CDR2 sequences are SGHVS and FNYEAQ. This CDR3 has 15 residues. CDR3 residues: CASSSGLGLSYGYTF. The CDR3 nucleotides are TGTGCCAGCAGCTCAGGTTTGGGACTGTCCTATGGCTACACCTTC.

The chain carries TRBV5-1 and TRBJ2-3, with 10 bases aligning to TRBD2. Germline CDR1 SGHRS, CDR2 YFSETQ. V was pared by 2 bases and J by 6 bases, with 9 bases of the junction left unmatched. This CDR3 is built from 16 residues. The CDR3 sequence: CASSFISSGRSDTQYF. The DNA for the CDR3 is TGCGCCAGCAGCTTTATATCTAGCGGGAGATCGGATACGCAGTATTTT.

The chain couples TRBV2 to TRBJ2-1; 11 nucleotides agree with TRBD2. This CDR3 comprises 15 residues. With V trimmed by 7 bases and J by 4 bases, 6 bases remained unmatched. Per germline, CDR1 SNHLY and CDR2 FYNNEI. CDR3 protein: CASTPTSGAYNEQFF. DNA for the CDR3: TGTGCCAGCACCCCGACTAGCGGGGCTTACAATGAGCAGTTCTTC.

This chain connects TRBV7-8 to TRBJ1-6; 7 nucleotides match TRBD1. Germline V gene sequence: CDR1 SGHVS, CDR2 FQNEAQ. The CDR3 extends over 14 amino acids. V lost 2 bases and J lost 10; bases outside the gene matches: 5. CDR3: CASSLPDRDSPLHF. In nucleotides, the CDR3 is TGTGCCAGCAGCTTACCCGACAGGGACTCACCCCTCCACTTT.

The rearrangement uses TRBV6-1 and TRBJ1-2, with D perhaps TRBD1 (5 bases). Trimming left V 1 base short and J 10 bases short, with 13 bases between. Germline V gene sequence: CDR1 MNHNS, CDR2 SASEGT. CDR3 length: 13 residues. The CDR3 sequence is CASSEGQSVSYTF. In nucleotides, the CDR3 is TGTGCCAGCAGTGAAGGACAGTCGGTTTCCTACACCTTC.

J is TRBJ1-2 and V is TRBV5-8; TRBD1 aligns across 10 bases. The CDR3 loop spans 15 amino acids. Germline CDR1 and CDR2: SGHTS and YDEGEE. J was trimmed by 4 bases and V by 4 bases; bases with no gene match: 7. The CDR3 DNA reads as TGTGCCAGCAGCGTAGACAGGGGGCTCGGCTATGGCTACACCTTC. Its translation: CASSVDRGLGYGYTF.

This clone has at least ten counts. The CDR3 reads CASGLETVGTPRSSYNSPLHF. The CDR3, as DNA: TGTGCTAGTGGTTTGGAAACGGTCGGGACTCCTAGGAGCTCCTATAATTCACCCCTCCACTTT. The chain employs TRBV12-5 and TRBJ1-6; tentatively, D is TRBD1 (5 bases). With 1 base removed from V and 0 bases from J, the gap between germline ends came to 22 bases. Germline lookup yields CDR1 LGHNT and CDR2 FRNRAP. The CDR3 consists of 21 residues.

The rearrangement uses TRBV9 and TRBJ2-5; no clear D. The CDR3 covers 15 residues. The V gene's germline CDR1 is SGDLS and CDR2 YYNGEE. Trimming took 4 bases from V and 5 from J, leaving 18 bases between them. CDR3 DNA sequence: TGTGCCAGCAGCCCCCAAGGCGGTCCGAGGGAGACCCAGTACTTC. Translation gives CASSPQGGPRETQYF.

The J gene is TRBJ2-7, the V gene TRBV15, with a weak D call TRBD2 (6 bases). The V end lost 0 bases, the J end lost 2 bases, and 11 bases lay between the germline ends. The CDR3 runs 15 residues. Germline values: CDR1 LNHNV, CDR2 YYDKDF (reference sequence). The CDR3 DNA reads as TGTGCCACCAGCAGAGAGAGGCGGGACCCCTACGAGCAGTACTTC. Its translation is CATSRERRDPYEQYF.

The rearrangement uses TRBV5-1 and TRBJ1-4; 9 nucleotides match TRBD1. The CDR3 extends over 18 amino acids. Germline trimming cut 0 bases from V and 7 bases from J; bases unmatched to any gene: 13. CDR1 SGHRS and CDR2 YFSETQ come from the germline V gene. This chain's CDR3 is CASSLAPPGQGISEKLFF. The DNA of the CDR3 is TGCGCCAGCAGCTTGGCCCCCCCGGGACAGGGAATTTCTGAAAAACTGTTTTTT.

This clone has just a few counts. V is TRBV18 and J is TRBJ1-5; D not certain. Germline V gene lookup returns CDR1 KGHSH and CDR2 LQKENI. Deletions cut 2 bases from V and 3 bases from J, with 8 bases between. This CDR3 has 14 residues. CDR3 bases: TGTGCCAGCTCACCAGGGCAGCCCAATCAGCCCCAGCATTTT. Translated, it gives CASSPGQPNQPQHF. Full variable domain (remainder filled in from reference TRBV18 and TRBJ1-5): NAGVMQNPRHLVRRRGQEARLRCSPMKGHSHVYWYRQLPEEGLKFMVYLQKENIIDESGMPKERFSAEFPKEGPSILRIQQVVRGDSAAYFCASSPGQPNQPQHFGDGTRLSIL.

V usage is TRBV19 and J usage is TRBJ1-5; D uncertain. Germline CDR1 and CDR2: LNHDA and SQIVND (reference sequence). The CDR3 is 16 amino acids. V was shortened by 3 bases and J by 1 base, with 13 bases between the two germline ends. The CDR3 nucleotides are TGTGCCAGTAGTATTGGTTGGCGGCAGAGCAATCAGCCCCAGCATTTT. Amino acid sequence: CASSIGWRQSNQPQHF. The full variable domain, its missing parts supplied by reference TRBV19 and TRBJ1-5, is DGGITQSPKYLFRKEGQNVTLSCEQNLNHDAMYWYRQDPGQGLRLIYYSQIVNDFQKGDIAEGYSVSREKKESFPLTVTSAQKNPTAFYLCASSIGWRQSNQPQHFGDGTRLSIL.

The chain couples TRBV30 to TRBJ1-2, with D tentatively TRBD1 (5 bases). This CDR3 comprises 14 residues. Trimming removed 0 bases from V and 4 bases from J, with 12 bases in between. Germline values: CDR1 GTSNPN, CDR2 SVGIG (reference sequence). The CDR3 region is CAWSVGGTVYGYTF. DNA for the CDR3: TGTGCCTGGAGTGTTGGGGGGACGGTCTATGGCTACACCTTC.

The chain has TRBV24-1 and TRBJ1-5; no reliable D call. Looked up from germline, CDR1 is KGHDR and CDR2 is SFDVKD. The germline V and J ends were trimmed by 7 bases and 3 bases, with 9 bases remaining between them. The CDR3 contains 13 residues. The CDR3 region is CATRGGFNQPQHF. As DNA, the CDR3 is TGTGCCACCAGGGGAGGGTTCAATCAGCCCCAGCATTTT.

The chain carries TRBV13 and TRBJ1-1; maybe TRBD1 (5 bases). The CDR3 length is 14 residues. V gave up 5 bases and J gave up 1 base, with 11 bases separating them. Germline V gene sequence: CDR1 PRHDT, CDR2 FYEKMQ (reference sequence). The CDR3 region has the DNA TGTGCCAGCAGCGTCAGGGTGGCGAACACTGAAGCTTTCTTT. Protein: CASSVRVANTEAFF.

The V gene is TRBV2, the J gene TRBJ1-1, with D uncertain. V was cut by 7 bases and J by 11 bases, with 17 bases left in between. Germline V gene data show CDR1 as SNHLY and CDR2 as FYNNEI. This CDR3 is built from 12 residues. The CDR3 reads CASMDRRGRAFF. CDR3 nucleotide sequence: TGTGCCAGCATGGACCGGAGAGGGAGGGCTTTCTTT.

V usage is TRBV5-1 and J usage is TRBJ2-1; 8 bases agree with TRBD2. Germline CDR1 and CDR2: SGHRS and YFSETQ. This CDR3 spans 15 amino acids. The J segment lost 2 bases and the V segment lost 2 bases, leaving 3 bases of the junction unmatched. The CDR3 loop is CASSFSGITYNEQFF. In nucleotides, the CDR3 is TGCGCCAGCAGCTTTAGCGGGATAACCTACAATGAGCAGTTCTTC.

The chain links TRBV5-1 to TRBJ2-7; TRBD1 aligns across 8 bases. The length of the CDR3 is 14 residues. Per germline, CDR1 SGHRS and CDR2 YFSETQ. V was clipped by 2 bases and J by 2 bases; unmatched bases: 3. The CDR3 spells CASSFTTGAYEQYF. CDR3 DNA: TGCGCCAGCAGCTTTACGACAGGGGCCTACGAGCAGTACTTC. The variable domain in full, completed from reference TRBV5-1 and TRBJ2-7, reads KAGVTQTPRYLIKTRGQQVTLSCSPISGHRSVSWYQQTPGQGLQFLFEYFSETQRNKGNFPGRFSGRQFSNSRSEMNVSTLELGDSALYLCASSFTTGAYEQYFGPGTRLTVT.

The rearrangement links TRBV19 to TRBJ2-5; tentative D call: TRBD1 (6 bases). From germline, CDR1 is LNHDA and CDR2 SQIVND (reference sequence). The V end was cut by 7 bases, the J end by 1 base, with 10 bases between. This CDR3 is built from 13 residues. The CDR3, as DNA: TGTGCCAGTAAGAAAGGGGGCCAAGAGACCCAGTACTTC. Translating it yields CASKKGGQETQYF.

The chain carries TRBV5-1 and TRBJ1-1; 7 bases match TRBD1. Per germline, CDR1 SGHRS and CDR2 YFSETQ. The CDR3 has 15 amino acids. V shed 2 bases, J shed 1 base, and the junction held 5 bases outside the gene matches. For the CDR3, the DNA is TGCGCCAGCAGCTTAAACGGGGACAGGAACACTGAAGCTTTCTTT. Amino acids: CASSLNGDRNTEAFF.

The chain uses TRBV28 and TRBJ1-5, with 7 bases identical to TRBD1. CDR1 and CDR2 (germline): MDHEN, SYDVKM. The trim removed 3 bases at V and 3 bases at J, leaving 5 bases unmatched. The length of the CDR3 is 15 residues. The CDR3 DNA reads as TGTGCCAGCAGTTTTACAGGGGCCTACAATCAGCCCCAGCATTTT. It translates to CASSFTGAYNQPQHF.

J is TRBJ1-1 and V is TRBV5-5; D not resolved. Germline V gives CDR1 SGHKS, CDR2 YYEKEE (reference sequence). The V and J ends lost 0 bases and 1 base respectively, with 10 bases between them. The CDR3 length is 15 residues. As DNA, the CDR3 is TGTGCCAGCAGCTTGGTTGCGGGTTCGAACACTGAAGCTTTCTTT. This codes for CASSLVAGSNTEAFF.

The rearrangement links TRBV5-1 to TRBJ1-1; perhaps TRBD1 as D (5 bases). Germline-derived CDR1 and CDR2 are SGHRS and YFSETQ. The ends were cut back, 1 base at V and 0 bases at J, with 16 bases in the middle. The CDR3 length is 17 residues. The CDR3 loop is CASSLPREEVMNTEAFF. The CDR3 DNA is TGCGCCAGCAGCTTGCCCAGGGAGGAGGTCATGAACACTGAAGCTTTCTTT.

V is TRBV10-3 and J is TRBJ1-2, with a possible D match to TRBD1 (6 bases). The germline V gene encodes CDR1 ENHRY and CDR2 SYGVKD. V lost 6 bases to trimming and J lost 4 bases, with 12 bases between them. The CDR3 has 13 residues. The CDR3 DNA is TGTGCCATCAGGGAACAGGGATTCTATGGCTACACCTTC. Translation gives CAIREQGFYGYTF.

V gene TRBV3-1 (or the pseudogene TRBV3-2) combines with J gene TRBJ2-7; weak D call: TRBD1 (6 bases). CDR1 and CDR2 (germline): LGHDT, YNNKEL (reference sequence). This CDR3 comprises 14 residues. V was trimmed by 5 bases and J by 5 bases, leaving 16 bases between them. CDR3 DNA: TGTGCCAGCAGCGCACACCGGGACATCAACGAGCAGTACTTC. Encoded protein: CASSAHRDINEQYF.

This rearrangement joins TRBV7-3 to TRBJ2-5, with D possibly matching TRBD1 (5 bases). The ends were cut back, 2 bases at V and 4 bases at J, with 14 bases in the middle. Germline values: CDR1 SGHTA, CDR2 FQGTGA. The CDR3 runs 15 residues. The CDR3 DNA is TGTGCCAGCAGCTTAGGGTCTACAGGAATAGAGACCCAGTACTTC. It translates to CASSLGSTGIETQYF. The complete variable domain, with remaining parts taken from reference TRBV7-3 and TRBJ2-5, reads GAGVSQTPSNKVTEKGKYVELRCDPISGHTALYWYRQSLGQGPEFLIYFQGTGAADDSGLPNDRFFAVRPEGSVSTLKIQRTERGDSAVYLCASSLGSTGIETQYFGPGTRLLVL.

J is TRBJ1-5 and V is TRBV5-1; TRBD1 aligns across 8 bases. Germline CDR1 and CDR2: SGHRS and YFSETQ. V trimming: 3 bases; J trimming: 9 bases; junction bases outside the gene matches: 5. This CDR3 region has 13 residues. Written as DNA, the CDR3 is TGCGCCAGCAGCTCGCAGGGGGCGCCGCCCCAGCATTTT. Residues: CASSSQGAPPQHF.

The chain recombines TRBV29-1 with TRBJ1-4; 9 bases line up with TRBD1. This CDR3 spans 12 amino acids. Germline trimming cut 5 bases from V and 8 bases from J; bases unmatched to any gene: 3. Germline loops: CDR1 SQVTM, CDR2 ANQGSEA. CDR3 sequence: CSVTGGAEKLFF. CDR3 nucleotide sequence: TGCAGCGTTACAGGGGGCGCGGAAAAACTGTTTTTT.

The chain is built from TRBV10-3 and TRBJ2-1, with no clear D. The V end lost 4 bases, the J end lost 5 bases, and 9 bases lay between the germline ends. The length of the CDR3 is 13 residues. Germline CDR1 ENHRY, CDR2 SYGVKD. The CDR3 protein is CAISGLLNNEQFF. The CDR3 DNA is TGTGCCATCAGTGGACTCTTAAACAATGAGCAGTTCTTC.

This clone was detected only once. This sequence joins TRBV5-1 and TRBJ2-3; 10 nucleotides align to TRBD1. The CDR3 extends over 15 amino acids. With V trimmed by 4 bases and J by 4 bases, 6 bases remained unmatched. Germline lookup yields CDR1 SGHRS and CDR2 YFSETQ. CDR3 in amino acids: CASSVTGTGADTQYF. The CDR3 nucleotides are TGCGCCAGCAGCGTCACCGGGACAGGGGCAGATACGCAGTATTTT.

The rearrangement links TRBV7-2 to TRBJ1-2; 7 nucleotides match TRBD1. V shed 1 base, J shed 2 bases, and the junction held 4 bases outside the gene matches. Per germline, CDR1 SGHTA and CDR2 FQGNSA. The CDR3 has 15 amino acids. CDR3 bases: TGTGCCAGCAGCTTAGGACAGGGCGTGAACTATGGCTACACCTTC. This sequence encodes CASSLGQGVNYGYTF.